This T cell receptor (beta chain) was sequenced in a study of shared clonotypes between healthy human individuals. Study results and caveats: A handful of donors had around 5.5% of their naive CD4 clonotypes in common.

Measured with immunoSEQ multiplex PCR; TCRdb has only the in-frame clones, and not every one. Of around 340,000 clones detected, around 79% appear once; the ten largest clones hold about 10%. CDR3 size: 15 residues. CDR1 SEHNR and CDR2 FQNEAQ come from the germline V gene (reference sequence). Deletions cut 0 bases from V and 5 bases from J, with 10 bases between. A word on this clone: Its matching antigen is unknown.

This sequence joins TRBV7-9 and TRBJ1-4; tentatively, D is TRBD1 (5 bases). Material for sequencing was memory CD4+ T cells sorted from blood. Indicated subset: CD45RA-negative fraction. This TCR was recovered from a man aged 25 to 40 in good health. The CDR3 spells CASSLASGPNEKLFF. DNA for the CDR3: TGTGCCAGCAGCTTAGCCTCGGGACCCAATGAAAAACTGTTTTTT.